A single sample gave rise to the 9 T cell receptor beta chains below, sequenced in a study of vaccination effects on CD4 cells after COVID-19. Antigens for these TCRs are unknown. Assay: immunoSEQ multiplex PCR; the TCRdb copy retains only in-frame clones and omits some. The sample lists approximately 20,000 clones, around 70% occurring once. Before any sequencing was done, the ViraFEST assay used viral peptide pools to expand antigen-specific CD4+ T cells. Once cultured for 9 to 11 days, the cells underwent separation to obtain CD4+ T cells. The person's infection with SARS-CoV-2, confirmed by PCR, took place between March and December 2020. The source material was CD4+ T cells from PBMCs cultured with SARS-CoV-2 spike peptides, sampled before COVID-19 vaccination. Receptors originate from a human donor who had a prior SARS-CoV-2 infection.

The V call is TRBV18, the J call TRBJ2-3; possible D gene TRBD2, 7 bases. This CDR3 region has 16 residues. Germline V gene lookup returns CDR1 KGHSH and CDR2 LQKENI. Trimming removed 3 bases from V and 4 bases from J, with 17 bases in between. CDR3: CASSPLGGGPADTQYF. The CDR3 DNA reads TGTGCCAGCTCACCCCTTGGGGGGGGGCCTGCAGATACGCAGTATTTT.

This sequence joins TRBV6-4 and TRBJ2-1; 11 bases are a match to TRBD2. The CDR3 sequence is 15 residues long. The J segment lost 7 bases and the V segment lost 3 bases, leaving 5 bases of the junction unmatched. The V gene's germline CDR1 is MRHNA and CDR2 SNTAGT. The CDR3 loop is CASSELAGAGNEQFF. Written as DNA, the CDR3 is TGTGCCAGCAGTGAACTAGCGGGAGCAGGAAATGAGCAGTTCTTC.

The chain uses TRBV9 and TRBJ2-3; D is ambiguous. Trimming removed 5 bases at V and 2 bases at J, with 18 bases between. CDR1 and CDR2 (germline): SGDLS, YYNGEE. The CDR3 sequence is 16 residues long. The DNA for the CDR3 is TGTGCCAGCAGTCCACGTGGGCTCTCCTCCACAGATACGCAGTATTTT. It specifies CASSPRGLSSTDTQYF.

This sequence joins TRBV23-1 and TRBJ2-2, with D perhaps matching TRBD2 (5 bases). TRBV23-1 is an ORF, and what it does is uncertain. The CDR3 is 14 amino acids. Trimming cost V 4 bases and J 4 bases, with 10 bases left between them. Here the CDR3 reads CASSPGNLTGELFF. DNA of the CDR3: TGCGCCAGCAGTCCGGGGAATCTCACCGGGGAGCTGTTTTTT.

This chain connects TRBV19 to TRBJ1-2; the D is unclear. The CDR3 has 14 amino acids. The germline CDR1 and CDR2 sequences are LNHDA and SQIVND (reference sequence). V gave up 0 bases and J gave up 4 bases, with 9 bases separating them. CDR3: CASSIDPFSYGYTF. CDR3 nucleotide sequence: TGTGCCAGTAGTATAGACCCATTCAGCTATGGCTACACCTTC.

The chain employs TRBV12-2 and TRBJ2-7. TRBV12-2 is a pseudogene. The CDR3 loop spans 14 amino acids. The CDR3: CASRREGTYYEQYF. The CDR3, as DNA: TGTGCAAGTCGCCGCGAGGGGACGTACTACGAGCAGTACTTC.

The table lists this clone with a few counts. V gene TRBV7-9 combines with J gene TRBJ2-1; 13 positions match TRBD2. After removal of 5 bases from V and 3 bases from J, the junction contained 7 bases not matched to a gene. CDR3 length equals 17 residues. Per germline, CDR1 SEHNR and CDR2 FQNEAQ (reference sequence). CDR3 nucleotide sequence: TGTGCCAGCAGCCCAGGACTAGCGGGAGAGGACTACAATGAGCAGTTCTTC. Protein: CASSPGLAGEDYNEQFF.

V is TRBV9 and J is TRBJ2-1; possible D gene TRBD1, 5 bases. The length of the CDR3 is 14 residues. Germline V CDR1 and CDR2: SGDLS, YYNGEE. V lost 0 bases, J lost 5 bases, and 9 bases lay in between. The CDR3 DNA sequence: TGTGCCAGCAGCGTAGGGGGCTCTGACAATGAGCAGTTCTTC. Residues: CASSVGGSDNEQFF.

This clone was counted a few times. The chain is built from TRBV4-2 and TRBJ2-2; D is tentatively TRBD1 or TRBD2 (5 bases each). Germline assignment: CDR1 LGHNA and CDR2 YNFKEQ. V lost 4 bases and J lost 3, with 15 bases in between. The CDR3 has 16 amino acids. The CDR3 loop reads CASSPRGGSHTGELFF. As DNA, the CDR3 is TGTGCCAGCAGCCCCCGGGGCGGCTCCCACACCGGGGAGCTGTTTTTT.